The clone carrying this TCR beta chain was found a few times. Participants came from around 25 US areas, aged roughly 18 to 90 years. Participants were placed into cohorts based on the clinical history they reported. This CDR3 region has 14 residues. The germline gives CDR1 SGHTS, CDR2 YDEGEE. The J segment lost 5 bases and the V segment lost 8 bases, leaving 12 bases of the junction unmatched. The record originates from a study of blood T cell repertoires in COVID-19. Across the whole study: Italy, Spain and the United States were the sources of the convalescent and acute COVID-19 samples. The cDNA or gDNA used as material had been derived from T cells, B-cell-depleted T cells, or PBMCs.

The assay was immunoSEQ multiplex PCR, and TCRdb's table has in-frame clones only and misses some. The sample includes under 300,000 clones, 75% to 90% of them seen just once. J is TRBJ1-2 and V is TRBV5-8; TRBD1 matches 7 bases. The receptor comes from a woman under 30 who had recovered from COVID-19. The sequencing sample was made of PBMCs or T cells enriched from blood (not recorded which). CDR3 coding DNA: TGTGCCAGAGGGACCGAGACAGGGATATATGGCTACACCTTC. Translation: CARGTETGIYGYTF.